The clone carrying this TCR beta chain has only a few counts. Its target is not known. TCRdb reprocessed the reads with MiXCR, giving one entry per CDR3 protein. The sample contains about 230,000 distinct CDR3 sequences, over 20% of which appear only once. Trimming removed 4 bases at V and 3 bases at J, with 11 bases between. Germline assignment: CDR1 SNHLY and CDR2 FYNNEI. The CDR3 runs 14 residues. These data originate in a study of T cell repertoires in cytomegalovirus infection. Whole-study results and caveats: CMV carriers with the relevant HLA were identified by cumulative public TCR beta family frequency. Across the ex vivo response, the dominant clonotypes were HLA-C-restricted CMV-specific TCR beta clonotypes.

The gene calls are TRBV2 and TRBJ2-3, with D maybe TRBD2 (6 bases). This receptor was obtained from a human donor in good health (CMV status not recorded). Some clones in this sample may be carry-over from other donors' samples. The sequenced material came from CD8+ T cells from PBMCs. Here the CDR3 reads CASSGGVGTDTQYF. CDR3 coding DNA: TGTGCCAGCAGTGGGGGGGTGGGGACAGATACGCAGTATTTT.